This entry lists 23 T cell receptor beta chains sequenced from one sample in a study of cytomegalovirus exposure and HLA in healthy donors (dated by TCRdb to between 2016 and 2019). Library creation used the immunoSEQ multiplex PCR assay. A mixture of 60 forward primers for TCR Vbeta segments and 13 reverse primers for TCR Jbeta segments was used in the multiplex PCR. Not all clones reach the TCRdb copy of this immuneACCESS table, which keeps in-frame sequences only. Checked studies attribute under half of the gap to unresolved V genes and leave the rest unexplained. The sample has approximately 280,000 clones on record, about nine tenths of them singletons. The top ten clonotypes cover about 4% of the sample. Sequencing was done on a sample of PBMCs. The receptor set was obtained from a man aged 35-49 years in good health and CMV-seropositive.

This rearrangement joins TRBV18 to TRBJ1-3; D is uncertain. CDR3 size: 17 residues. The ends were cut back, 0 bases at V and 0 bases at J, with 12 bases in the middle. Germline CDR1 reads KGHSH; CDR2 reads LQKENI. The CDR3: CASSPPTLRASGNTIYF. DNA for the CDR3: TGTGCCAGCTCACCACCGACACTGAGGGCCTCTGGAAACACCATATATTTT.

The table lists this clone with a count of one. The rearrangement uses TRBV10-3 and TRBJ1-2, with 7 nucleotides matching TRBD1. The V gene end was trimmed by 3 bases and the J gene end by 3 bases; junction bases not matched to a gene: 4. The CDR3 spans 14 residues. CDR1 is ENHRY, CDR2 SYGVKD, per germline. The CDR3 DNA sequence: TGTGCCATCAGTGAAGGGACAGATTACTATGGCTACACCTTC. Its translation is CAISEGTDYYGYTF.

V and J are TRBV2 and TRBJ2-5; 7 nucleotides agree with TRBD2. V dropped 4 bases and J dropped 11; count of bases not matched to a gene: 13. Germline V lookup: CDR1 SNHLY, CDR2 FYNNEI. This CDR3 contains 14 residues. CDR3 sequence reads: CASSAGRGRWEQYF. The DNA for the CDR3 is TGTGCCAGCAGTGCGGGGAGGGGTCGCTGGGAGCAGTACTTC.

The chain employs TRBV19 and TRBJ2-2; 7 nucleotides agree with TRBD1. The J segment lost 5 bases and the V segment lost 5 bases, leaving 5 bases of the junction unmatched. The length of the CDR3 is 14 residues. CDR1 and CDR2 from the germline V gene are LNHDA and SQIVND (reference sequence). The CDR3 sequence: CASSSTGLTGELFF. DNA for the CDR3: TGTGCCAGTAGTTCGACAGGGTTGACCGGGGAGCTGTTTTTT. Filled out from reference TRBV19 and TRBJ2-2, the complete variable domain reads DGGITQSPKYLFRKEGQNVTLSCEQNLNHDAMYWYRQDPGQGLRLIYYSQIVNDFQKGDIAEGYSVSREKKESFPLTVTSAQKNPTAFYLCASSSTGLTGELFFGEGSRLTVL.

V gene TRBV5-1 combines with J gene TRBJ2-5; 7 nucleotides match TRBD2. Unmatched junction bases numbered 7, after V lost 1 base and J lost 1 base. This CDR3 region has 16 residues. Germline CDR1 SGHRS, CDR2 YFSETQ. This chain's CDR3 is CASSLMIRGSQETQYF. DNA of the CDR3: TGCGCCAGCAGCTTGATGATTCGCGGGAGCCAAGAGACCCAGTACTTC.

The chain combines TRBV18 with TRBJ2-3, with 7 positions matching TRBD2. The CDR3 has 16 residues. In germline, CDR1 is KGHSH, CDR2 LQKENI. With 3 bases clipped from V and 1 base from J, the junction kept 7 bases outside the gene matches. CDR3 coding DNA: TGTGCCAGCTCACCGGGACTACTTCCCGGCACAGATACGCAGTATTTT. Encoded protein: CASSPGLLPGTDTQYF.

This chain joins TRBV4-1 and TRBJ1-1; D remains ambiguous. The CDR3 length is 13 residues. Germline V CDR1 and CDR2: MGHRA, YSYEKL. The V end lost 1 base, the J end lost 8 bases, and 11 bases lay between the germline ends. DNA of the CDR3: TGCGCCAGCAGCCAAGCTATTCCACGGGAAGCTTTCTTT. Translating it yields CASSQAIPREAFF.

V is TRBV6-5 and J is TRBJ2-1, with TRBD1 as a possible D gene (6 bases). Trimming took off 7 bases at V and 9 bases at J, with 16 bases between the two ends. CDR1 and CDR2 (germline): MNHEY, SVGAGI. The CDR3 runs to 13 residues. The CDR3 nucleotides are TGTGCCAGCACCGATACAGGGAGCACTGAGCAGTTCTTC. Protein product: CASTDTGSTEQFF.

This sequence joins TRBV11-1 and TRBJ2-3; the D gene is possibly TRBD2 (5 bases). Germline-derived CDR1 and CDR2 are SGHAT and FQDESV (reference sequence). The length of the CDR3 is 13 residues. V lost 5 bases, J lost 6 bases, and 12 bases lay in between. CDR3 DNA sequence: TGTGCCAGCAGCCAAGCGGACTTTGATACGCAGTATTTT. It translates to CASSQADFDTQYF.

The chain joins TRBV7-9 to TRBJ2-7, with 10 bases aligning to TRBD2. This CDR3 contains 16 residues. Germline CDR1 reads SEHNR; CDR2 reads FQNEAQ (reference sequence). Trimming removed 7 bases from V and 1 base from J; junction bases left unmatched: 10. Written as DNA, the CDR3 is TGTGCCAGCAAAAGATTCGGGACTAGCGTATCCTACGAGCAGTACTTC. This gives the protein CASKRFGTSVSYEQYF.

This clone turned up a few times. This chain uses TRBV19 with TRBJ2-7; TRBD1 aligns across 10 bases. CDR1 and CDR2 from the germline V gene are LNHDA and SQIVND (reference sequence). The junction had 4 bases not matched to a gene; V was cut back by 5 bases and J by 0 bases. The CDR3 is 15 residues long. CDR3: CASSYGTGDSYEQYF. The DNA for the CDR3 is TGTGCCAGTAGTTACGGGACAGGGGACTCCTACGAGCAGTACTTC.

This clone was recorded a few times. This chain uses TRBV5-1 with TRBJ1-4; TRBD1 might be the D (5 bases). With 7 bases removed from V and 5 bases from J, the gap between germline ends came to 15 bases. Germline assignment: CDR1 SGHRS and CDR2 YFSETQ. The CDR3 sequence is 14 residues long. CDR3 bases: TGCGCCAGCTGCTGGGGCGATCGGAATGAAAAACTGTTTTTT. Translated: CASCWGDRNEKLFF.

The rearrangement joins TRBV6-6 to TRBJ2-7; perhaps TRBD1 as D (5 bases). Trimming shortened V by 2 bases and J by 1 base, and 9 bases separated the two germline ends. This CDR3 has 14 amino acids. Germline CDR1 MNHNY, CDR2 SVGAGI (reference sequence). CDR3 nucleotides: TGTGCCAGCAGTTACGCCGACAGATCCTACGAGCAGTACTTC. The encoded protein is CASSYADRSYEQYF.

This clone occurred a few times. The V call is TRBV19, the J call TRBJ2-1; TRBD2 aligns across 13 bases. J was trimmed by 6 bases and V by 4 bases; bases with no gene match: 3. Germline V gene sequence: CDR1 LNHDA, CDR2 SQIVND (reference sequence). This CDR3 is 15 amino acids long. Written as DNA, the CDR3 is TGTGCCAGTAGTACCGGGACTAGCGGGGCCAATGAGCAGTTCTTC. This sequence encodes CASSTGTSGANEQFF.

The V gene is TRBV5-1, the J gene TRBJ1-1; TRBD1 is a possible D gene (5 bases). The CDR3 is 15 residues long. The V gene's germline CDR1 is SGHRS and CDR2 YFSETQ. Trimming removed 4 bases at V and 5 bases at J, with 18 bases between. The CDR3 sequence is CASSPTGGLRTEAFF. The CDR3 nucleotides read TGCGCCAGCAGCCCGACCGGGGGGTTGCGGACTGAAGCTTTCTTT.

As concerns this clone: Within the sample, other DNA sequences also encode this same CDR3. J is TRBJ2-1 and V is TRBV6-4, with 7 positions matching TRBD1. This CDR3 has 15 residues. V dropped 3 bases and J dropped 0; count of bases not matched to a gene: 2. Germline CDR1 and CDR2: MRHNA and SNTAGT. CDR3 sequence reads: CASSEAGGSYNEQFF. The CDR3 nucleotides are TGTGCCAGCAGTGAGGCAGGGGGCTCCTACAATGAGCAGTTCTTC.

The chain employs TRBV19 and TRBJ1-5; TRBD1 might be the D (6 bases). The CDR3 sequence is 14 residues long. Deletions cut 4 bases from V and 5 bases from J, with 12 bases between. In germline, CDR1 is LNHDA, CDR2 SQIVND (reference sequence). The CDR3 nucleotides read TGTGCCAGTAGTAGTGAACAGGGCGATCAGCCCCAGCATTTT. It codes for CASSSEQGDQPQHF.

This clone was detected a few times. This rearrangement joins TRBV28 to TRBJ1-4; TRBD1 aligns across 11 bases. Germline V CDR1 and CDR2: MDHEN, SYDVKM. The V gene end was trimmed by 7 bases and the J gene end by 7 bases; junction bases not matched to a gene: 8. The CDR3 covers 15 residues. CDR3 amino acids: CASTEGGTGGEKLFF. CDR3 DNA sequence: TGTGCCAGCACTGAAGGAGGGACAGGGGGTGAAAAACTGTTTTTT.

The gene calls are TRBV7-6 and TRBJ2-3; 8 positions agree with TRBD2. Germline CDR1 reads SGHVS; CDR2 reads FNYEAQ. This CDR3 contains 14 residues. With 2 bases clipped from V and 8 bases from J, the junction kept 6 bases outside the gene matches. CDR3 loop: CASSLTSGVTTQYF. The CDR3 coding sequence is TGTGCCAGCAGCTTAACTAGCGGAGTAACTACGCAGTATTTT.

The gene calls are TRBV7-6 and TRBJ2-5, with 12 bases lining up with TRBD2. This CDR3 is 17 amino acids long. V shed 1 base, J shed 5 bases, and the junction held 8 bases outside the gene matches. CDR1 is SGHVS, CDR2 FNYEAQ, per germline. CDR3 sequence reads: CASSLELAGGERETQYF. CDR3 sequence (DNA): TGTGCCAGCAGCTTAGAACTAGCGGGAGGAGAAAGGGAGACCCAGTACTTC. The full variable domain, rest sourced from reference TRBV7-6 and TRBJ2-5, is GAGVSQSPRYKVTKRGQDVALRCDPISGHVSLYWYRQALGQGPEFLTYFNYEAQQDKSGLPNDRFSAERPEGSISTLTIQRTEQRDSAMYRCASSLELAGGERETQYFGPGTRLLVL.

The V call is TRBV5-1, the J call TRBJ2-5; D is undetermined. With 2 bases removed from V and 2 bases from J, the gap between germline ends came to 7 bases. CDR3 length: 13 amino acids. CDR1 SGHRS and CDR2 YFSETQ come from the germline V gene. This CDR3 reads CASSFSQQETQYF. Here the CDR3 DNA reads TGCGCCAGCAGCTTCAGTCAGCAAGAGACCCAGTACTTC.

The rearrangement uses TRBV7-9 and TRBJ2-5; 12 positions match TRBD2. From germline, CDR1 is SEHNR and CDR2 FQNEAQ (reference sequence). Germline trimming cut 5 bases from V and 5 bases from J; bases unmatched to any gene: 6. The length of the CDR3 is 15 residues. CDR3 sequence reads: CASSEGLAGLETQYF. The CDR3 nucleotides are TGTGCCAGCAGCGAGGGACTAGCGGGCTTGGAGACCCAGTACTTC. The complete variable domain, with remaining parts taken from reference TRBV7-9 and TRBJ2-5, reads DTGVSQNPRHKITKRGQNVTFRCDPISEHNRLYWYRQTLGQGPEFLTYFQNEAQLEKSRLLSDRFSAERPKGSFSTLEIQRTEQGDSAMYLCASSEGLAGLETQYFGPGTRLLVL.

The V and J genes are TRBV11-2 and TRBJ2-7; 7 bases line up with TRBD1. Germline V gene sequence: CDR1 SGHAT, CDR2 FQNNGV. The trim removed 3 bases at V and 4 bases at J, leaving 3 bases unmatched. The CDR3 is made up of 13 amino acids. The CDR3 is CASSFRGPYEQYF. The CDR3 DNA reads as TGTGCCAGCAGCTTTAGGGGGCCGTACGAGCAGTACTTC.